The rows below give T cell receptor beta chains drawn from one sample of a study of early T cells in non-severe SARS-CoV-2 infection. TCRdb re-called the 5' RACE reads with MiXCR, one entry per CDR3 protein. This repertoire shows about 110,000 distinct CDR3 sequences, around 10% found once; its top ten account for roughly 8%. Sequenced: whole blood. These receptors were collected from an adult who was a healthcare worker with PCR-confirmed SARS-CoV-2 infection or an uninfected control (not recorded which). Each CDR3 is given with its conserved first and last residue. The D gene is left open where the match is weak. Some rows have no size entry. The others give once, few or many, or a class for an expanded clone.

CDR3: CASSWTGGDHGYTF
DNA: TGTGCCAGCAGTTGGACAGGGGGCGACCATGGCTACACCTTC
V: TRBV27
D: TRBD1
size: few
J: TRBJ1-2

CDR3: CASGSTNEKLFF
DNA: TGTGCCAGCGGTTCAACTAATGAAAAACTGTTTTTT
V: TRBV6-6
D: .
size: .
J: TRBJ1-4

CDR3: CASSYGRTAYNEQFF
DNA: TGTGCCAGCAGTTACGGGCGGACCGCGTACAATGAGCAGTTCTTC
V: TRBV6-5
D: .
size: .
J: TRBJ2-1

CDR3: CASSPDNNEQFF
DNA: TGTGCCAGCAGCCCCGACAACAATGAGCAGTTCTTC
V: TRBV6-2/TRBV6-3
D: .
size: many
J: TRBJ2-1

CDR3: CASSQQPYMSNTGELFF
DNA: TGTGCCAGCAGCCAACAGCCGTACATGTCGAACACCGGGGAGCTGTTTTTT
V: TRBV3-1
D: .
size: .
J: TRBJ2-2

CDR3: CASSQDGTGRETQYF
DNA: TGCGCCAGCAGCCAAGATGGGACAGGGAGAGAGACCCAGTACTTC
V: TRBV4-1
D: TRBD1
size: .
J: TRBJ2-5

CDR3: CASSQGSRGLAAEAFF
DNA: TGCGCCAGCAGCCAAGGATCCAGGGGTTTGGCGGCTGAAGCTTTCTTT
V: TRBV4-3
D: .
size: .
J: TRBJ1-1

CDR3: CASSQVLTRGNIQYF
DNA: TGCGCCAGCAGCCAAGTTTTGACCCGGGGAAACATTCAGTACTTC
V: TRBV4-1
D: .
size: few
J: TRBJ2-4

CDR3: CSAIIHNQRETQYF
DNA: TGCAGTGCTATCATACACAATCAGAGGGAGACCCAGTACTTC
V: TRBV20-1
D: .
size: many
J: TRBJ2-5

CDR3: CSVEGVGNQPQHF
DNA: TGCAGCGTTGAAGGGGTGGGCAATCAGCCCCAGCATTTT
V: TRBV29-1
D: .
size: few
J: TRBJ1-5

CDR3: CASSPPGTDTQYF
DNA: TGCGCCAGCAGCCCTCCGGGCACAGATACGCAGTATTTT
V: TRBV5-1
D: .
size: .
J: TRBJ2-3

CDR3: CSVVLVRETQYF
DNA: TGCAGCGTTGTCTTAGTACGGGAGACCCAGTACTTC
V: TRBV29-1
D: .
size: few
J: TRBJ2-5

CDR3: CSANGPVAGKNIQYF
DNA: TGCAGTGCTAACGGCCCGGTAGCCGGCAAAAACATTCAGTACTTC
V: TRBV20-1
D: .
size: many
J: TRBJ2-4

CDR3: CASSLLLNNEQFF
DNA: TGTGCCAGCAGTTTATTGTTGAACAATGAGCAGTTCTTC
V: TRBV12-3/TRBV12-4
D: .
size: .
J: TRBJ2-1

CDR3: CASSVTSSFETQYF
DNA: TGTGCCAGCAGCGTGACTAGCAGTTTTGAGACCCAGTACTTC
V: TRBV9
D: TRBD2
size: .
J: TRBJ2-5

CDR3: CAISESGGSLFF
DNA: TGTGCCATCAGTGAGTCTGGCGGGAGCTTGTTCTTC
V: TRBV10-3
D: TRBD2
size: .
J: TRBJ2-1

CDR3: CASSLYPGTYEQYF
DNA: TGTGCCAGCAGCTTATACCCAGGCACCTACGAGCAGTACTTC
V: TRBV7-2
D: .
size: few
J: TRBJ2-7

CDR3: CSAPLHTGELFF
DNA: TGCAGTGCACCTTTACACACCGGGGAGCTGTTTTTT
V: TRBV20-1
D: .
size: .
J: TRBJ2-2

CDR3: CASSAPTPWYSNQPQHF
DNA: TGTGCCAGCAGTGCTCCAACTCCCTGGTATAGCAATCAGCCCCAGCATTTT
V: TRBV25-1
D: .
size: .
J: TRBJ1-5

CDR3: CASSTSGTYTF
DNA: TGTGCCAGCAGTACTTCCGGGACCTACACCTTC
V: TRBV12-3/TRBV12-4
D: .
size: many
J: TRBJ1-2

CDR3: CASSRGEGTDTQYF
DNA: TGTGCCAGCAGCAGAGGGGAAGGCACAGATACGCAGTATTTT
V: TRBV9
D: .
size: many
J: TRBJ2-3

CDR3: CSALLAGPGNEQFF
DNA: TGCAGTGCCTTACTAGCGGGACCCGGCAATGAGCAGTTCTTC
V: TRBV20-1
D: TRBD2
size: many
J: TRBJ2-1

CDR3: CASSLRGGGTYEQYF
DNA: TGTGCCAGCTCACTCCGGGGCGGGGGGACCTACGAGCAGTACTTC
V: TRBV18
D: TRBD2
size: many
J: TRBJ2-7

CDR3: CASSEAAAEQFF
DNA: TGTGCCAGCAGTGAAGCGGCTGCTGAGCAGTTCTTC
V: TRBV2
D: .
size: once
J: TRBJ2-1

CDR3: CASSGTTENGEKLFF
DNA: TGCGCCAGCAGCGGAACGACAGAGAACGGTGAAAAACTGTTTTTT
V: TRBV5-1
D: .
size: many
J: TRBJ1-4

CDR3: CATHPGGRETQYF
DNA: TGTGCCACCCATCCGGGGGGTCGCGAGACCCAGTACTTC
V: TRBV28
D: TRBD2
size: many
J: TRBJ2-5

CDR3: CAAQGLNTGELFF
DNA: TGTGCCGCACAGGGGCTTAACACCGGGGAGCTGTTTTTT
V: TRBV15
D: TRBD1
size: few
J: TRBJ2-2

CDR3: CASSLGGLGEKLFF
DNA: TGTGCCAGCAGCTTAGGAGGGTTAGGAGAAAAACTGTTTTTT
V: TRBV7-2
D: .
size: many
J: TRBJ1-4

CDR3: CASSVGEGRGQPQHF
DNA: TGTGCCAGCAGCGTAGGAGAGGGCCGGGGTCAGCCCCAGCATTTT
V: TRBV9
D: .
size: few
J: TRBJ1-5

CDR3: CASSYWTGEEETQYF
DNA: TGTGCCAGCAGCTACTGGACAGGGGAGGAAGAGACCCAGTACTTC
V: TRBV7-9
D: TRBD1
size: .
J: TRBJ2-5

CDR3: CAISEISSYNEQFF
DNA: TGTGCCATCAGTGAAATTAGCAGCTACAATGAGCAGTTCTTC
V: TRBV10-3
D: .
size: many
J: TRBJ2-1

CDR3: CASSPTSDRQFF
DNA: TGTGCCAGCAGCCCAACTAGCGACCGACAGTTCTTC
V: TRBV4-2
D: TRBD2
size: .
J: TRBJ2-1

CDR3: CASSPPTTGTQETQYF
DNA: TGTGCCAGCTCACCACCCACCACCGGCACCCAAGAGACCCAGTACTTC
V: TRBV18
D: .
size: .
J: TRBJ2-5

CDR3: CAISDARGNLAKNIQYF
DNA: TGTGCCATCAGCGATGCGCGGGGGAACCTAGCCAAAAACATTCAGTACTTC
V: TRBV10-3
D: TRBD2
size: few
J: TRBJ2-4

CDR3: CSVESLPNEQFF
DNA: TGCAGCGTTGAGTCGCTTCCCAATGAGCAGTTCTTC
V: TRBV29-1
D: .
size: few
J: TRBJ2-1

CDR3: CSARGQDEQYF
DNA: TGCAGTGCTCGGGGACAGGACGAGCAGTACTTC
V: TRBV20-1
D: TRBD1
size: few
J: TRBJ2-7

CDR3: CSFRTSGRTQYF
DNA: TGCAGCTTCAGGACTAGCGGGAGAACACAGTATTTT
V: TRBV29-1
D: TRBD2
size: few
J: TRBJ2-3

CDR3: CASRGVGGASNSPLHF
DNA: TGTGCCAGCAGGGGCGTCGGGGGCGCTAGTAATTCACCCCTCCACTTT
V: TRBV11-2
D: .
size: .
J: TRBJ1-6

CDR3: CASSLEGQGFYGYTF
DNA: TGTGCCAGCAGCTTAGAGGGACAGGGGTTTTATGGCTACACCTTC
V: TRBV7-6
D: TRBD1
size: .
J: TRBJ1-2

CDR3: CASSLSGAGQPQHF
DNA: TGTGCCAGCAGTTTATCAGGGGCAGGTCAGCCCCAGCATTTT
V: TRBV28
D: .
size: few
J: TRBJ1-5

CDR3: CSVEENLQETQYF
DNA: TGCAGCGTTGAAGAAAACCTCCAAGAGACCCAGTACTTC
V: TRBV29-1
D: .
size: many
J: TRBJ2-5

CDR3: CASSIQRAGAGGETQYF
DNA: TGTGCCAGCAGCATTCAACGCGCAGGGGCAGGCGGAGAGACCCAGTACTTC
V: TRBV7-9
D: .
size: many
J: TRBJ2-5

CDR3: CASSENFQLKWELFF
DNA: TGCGCCAGCAGTGAGAATTTCCAGCTGAAATGGGAGCTGTTTTTT
V: TRBV10-2
D: .
size: few
J: TRBJ2-2

CDR3: CASSKRSGRPSSYNEQFF
DNA: TGTGCCAGCAGCAAACGTAGCGGGAGGCCGAGCTCCTACAATGAGCAGTTCTTC
V: TRBV14
D: TRBD2
size: .
J: TRBJ2-1

CDR3: CAHGAEETGELFF
DNA: TGTGCCCACGGGGCCGAGGAAACCGGGGAGCTGTTTTTT
V: TRBV6-2/TRBV6-3
D: .
size: few
J: TRBJ2-2

CDR3: CASSLRLAGGRASGTQYF
DNA: TGTGCCAGCAGCTTAAGACTAGCGGGAGGCCGGGCTTCGGGTACGCAGTATTTT
V: TRBV7-8
D: TRBD2
size: .
J: TRBJ2-3

CDR3: CSASRGDSNQPQHF
DNA: TGCAGTGCTAGTAGGGGGGACAGCAATCAGCCCCAGCATTTT
V: TRBV20-1
D: .
size: few
J: TRBJ1-5

CDR3: CASSPGPHEQFF
DNA: TGTGCCAGCAGCCCTGGTCCGCATGAGCAGTTCTTC
V: TRBV2
D: .
size: many
J: TRBJ2-1

CDR3: CSARSGANEKLFF
DNA: TGCAGTGCTAGATCCGGGGCTAATGAAAAACTGTTTTTT
V: TRBV20-1
D: .
size: many
J: TRBJ1-4

CDR3: CASSSAGTNGNTIYF
DNA: TGTGCCAGCAGTTCGGCAGGGACAAATGGAAACACCATATATTTT
V: TRBV28
D: .
size: many
J: TRBJ1-3

CDR3: CASSPGGRANTEAFF
DNA: TGTGCCAGCTCACCCGGGGGCAGAGCGAACACTGAAGCTTTCTTT
V: TRBV18
D: .
size: many
J: TRBJ1-1

CDR3: CASLRSRQGFGGNTIYF
DNA: TGTGCCAGCCTTAGAAGTCGACAGGGATTTGGCGGAAACACCATATATTTT
V: TRBV12-3/TRBV12-4
D: TRBD1
size: many
J: TRBJ1-3

CDR3: CASSQPGQGLETQYF
DNA: TGTGCCAGCAGCCAACCGGGACAGGGTTTAGAGACCCAGTACTTC
V: TRBV6-5
D: TRBD1
size: many
J: TRBJ2-5

CDR3: CARTTSGVVGEQYF
DNA: TGTGCCAGAACAACTAGCGGGGTCGTGGGAGAGCAGTACTTC
V: TRBV7-2
D: TRBD2
size: .
J: TRBJ2-7

CDR3: CASSPPGPAATEAFF
DNA: TGTGCCAGCTCACCACCGGGACCCGCCGCGACTGAAGCTTTCTTT
V: TRBV18
D: .
size: few
J: TRBJ1-1

CDR3: CASKTRVSSYNSPLHF
DNA: TGTGCCAGCAAAACTCGTGTTAGCTCCTATAATTCACCCCTCCACTTT
V: TRBV6-5
D: .
size: many
J: TRBJ1-6